This entry lists 7 T cell receptor beta chains sequenced from one sample in a study of T cells in Graves' hyperthyroidism and ophthalmopathy. RNA transcripts provided the source from which TCR beta CDR3 regions were amplified. Researchers ran a first-round RT-PCR on the TCR CDR3 using the HTBI primer set. TCRdb re-analysed the multiplex PCR reads in MiXCR, keeping a single row per CDR3 protein. The top ten clones hold approximately 37% of a sample with some 300,000 distinct CDR3 sequences, around a fifth of them seen once. The sample was blood. The receptors come from a man aged 50-60 years with Graves' ophthalmopathy.

This clonotype was detected many times. This chain connects TRBV12-3 or TRBV12-4 to TRBJ1-6, with D perhaps TRBD1 (6 bases). The CDR3 extends over 15 amino acids. V dropped 6 bases and J dropped 8 bases, with 17 bases sitting between them. DNA of the CDR3: TGTGCCAGCAGGCCGCCGGGGGGCGAGTATTCACCCCTCCACTTT. Protein product: CASRPPGGEYSPLHF.

This clonotype showed up just a few times. The gene calls are TRBV12-3 or TRBV12-4 and TRBJ2-6; 11 bases agree with TRBD1. This CDR3 contains 21 residues. Trimming cost V 5 bases and J 1 base; bases outside gene matches: 16. DNA of the CDR3: TGTGCCAGCAGTCTAGACCCGGTAATCGGACAGGGGGCTTCTGGGGCCAACGTCCTGACTTTC. This translates into CASSLDPVIGQGASGANVLTF.

The chain is built from TRBV29-1 and TRBJ2-2; weak D call: TRBD2 (6 bases). With 5 bases removed from V and 7 bases from J, the gap between germline ends came to 17 bases. The CDR3 extends over 14 amino acids. Germline V gene lookup returns CDR1 SQVTM and CDR2 ANQGSEA. This chain's CDR3 is CSVPGLLSGGELFF. The CDR3, as DNA: TGCAGCGTTCCGGGACTCCTTTCGGGCGGGGAGCTGTTTTTT.

This clonotype was seen many times. The rearrangement uses TRBV20-1 and TRBJ2-1, with a tentative D call TRBD2 (6 bases). Germline assignment: CDR1 DFQATT and CDR2 SNEGSKA (reference sequence). The V end lost 5 bases, the J end lost 9 bases, and 20 bases lay between the germline ends. CDR3 length: 14 amino acids. The CDR3: CSAPFGGAKGEQFF. As DNA, the CDR3 is TGCAGTGCTCCCTTCGGGGGAGCTAAGGGTGAGCAGTTCTTC.

This chain connects TRBV20-1 to TRBJ2-1; no clear D gene. The V and J ends lost 5 bases and 0 bases respectively, with 11 bases between them. Germline V gene lookup returns CDR1 DFQATT and CDR2 SNEGSKA (reference sequence). The CDR3 is 14 amino acids. Written as DNA, the CDR3 is TGCAGTGCTGGACCCGACCTCTCCTACAATGAGCAGTTCTTC. It encodes CSAGPDLSYNEQFF.

At least ten counts were recorded for this clonotype. The chain couples TRBV5-4 to TRBJ2-5; a possible D gene is TRBD2 (5 bases). Trimming left V 0 bases short and J 5 bases short, with 11 bases between. Germline V lookup: CDR1 SGHNT, CDR2 YYREEE (reference sequence). This CDR3 has 14 residues. The CDR3 DNA reads as TGTGCCAGCAGCTTGGAAGCTAGCTCGGAGACCCAGTACTTC. It encodes CASSLEASSETQYF.

This clonotype came up many times. V is TRBV11-2 and J is TRBJ2-7; the D is unclear. The CDR3 totals 13 residues. The germline CDR1 and CDR2 sequences are SGHAT and FQNNGV. V lost 3 bases and J 3 bases, leaving 9 bases between the germline ends. CDR3: CASSFSYNYEQYF. The CDR3 DNA reads as TGTGCCAGCAGCTTCTCTTATAACTACGAGCAGTACTTC.